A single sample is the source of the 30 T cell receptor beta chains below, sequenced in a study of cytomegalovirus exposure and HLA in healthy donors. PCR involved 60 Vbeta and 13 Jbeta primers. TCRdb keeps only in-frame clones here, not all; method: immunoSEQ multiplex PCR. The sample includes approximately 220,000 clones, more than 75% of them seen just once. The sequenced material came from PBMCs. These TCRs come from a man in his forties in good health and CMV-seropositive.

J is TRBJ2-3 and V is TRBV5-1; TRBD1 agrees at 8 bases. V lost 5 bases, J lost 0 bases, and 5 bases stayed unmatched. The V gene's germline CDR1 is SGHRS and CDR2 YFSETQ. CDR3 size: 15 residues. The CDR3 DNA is TGCGCCAGCAGTTACCAGGGGGCTAGCACAGATACGCAGTATTTT. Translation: CASSYQGASTDTQYF.

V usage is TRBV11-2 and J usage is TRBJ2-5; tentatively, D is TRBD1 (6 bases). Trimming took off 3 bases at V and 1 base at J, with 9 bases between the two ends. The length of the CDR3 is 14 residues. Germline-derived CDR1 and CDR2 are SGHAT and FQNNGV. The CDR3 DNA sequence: TGTGCCAGCAGCTTCGGGACACTCCAAGAGACCCAGTACTTC. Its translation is CASSFGTLQETQYF.

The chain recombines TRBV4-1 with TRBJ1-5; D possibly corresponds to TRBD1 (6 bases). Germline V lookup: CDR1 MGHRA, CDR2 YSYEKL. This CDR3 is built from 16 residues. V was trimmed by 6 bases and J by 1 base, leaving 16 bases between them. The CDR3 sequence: CASSPSPGASNQPQHF. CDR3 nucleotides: TGCGCCAGCAGTCCCTCCCCAGGGGCGAGCAATCAGCCCCAGCATTTT.

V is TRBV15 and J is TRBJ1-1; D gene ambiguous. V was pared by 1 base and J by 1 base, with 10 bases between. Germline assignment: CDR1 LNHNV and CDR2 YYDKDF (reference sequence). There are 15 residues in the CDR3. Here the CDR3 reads CATSRGSAGNTEAFF. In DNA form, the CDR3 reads TGTGCCACCAGCAGAGGATCGGCGGGGAACACTGAAGCTTTCTTT.

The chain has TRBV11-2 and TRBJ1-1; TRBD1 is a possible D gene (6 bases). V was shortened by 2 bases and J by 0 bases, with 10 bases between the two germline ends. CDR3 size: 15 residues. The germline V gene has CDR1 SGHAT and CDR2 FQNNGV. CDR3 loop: CASSLWTDMNTEAFF. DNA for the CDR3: TGTGCCAGCAGCTTATGGACAGACATGAACACTGAAGCTTTCTTT.

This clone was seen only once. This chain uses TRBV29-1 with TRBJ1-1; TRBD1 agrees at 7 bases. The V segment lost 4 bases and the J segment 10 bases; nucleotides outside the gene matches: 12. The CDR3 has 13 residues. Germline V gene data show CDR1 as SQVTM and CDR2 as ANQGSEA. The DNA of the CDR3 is TGCAGCGTTGCGGGGCGACAGGGTGGTGCAGCTTTCTTT. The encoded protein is CSVAGRQGGAAFF.

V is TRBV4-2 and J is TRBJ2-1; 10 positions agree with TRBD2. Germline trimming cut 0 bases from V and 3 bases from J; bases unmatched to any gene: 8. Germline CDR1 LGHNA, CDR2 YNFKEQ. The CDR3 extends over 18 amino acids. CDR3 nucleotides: TGTGCCAGCAGCCAAGATGCCCCGCTAGCGGGGGTCTACAATGAGCAGTTCTTC. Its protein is CASSQDAPLAGVYNEQFF.

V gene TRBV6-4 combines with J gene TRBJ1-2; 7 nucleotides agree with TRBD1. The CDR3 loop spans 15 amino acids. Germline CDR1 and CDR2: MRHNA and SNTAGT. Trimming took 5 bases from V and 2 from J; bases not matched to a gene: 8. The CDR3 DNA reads TGTGCCAGCAGTAGACAGGGATTAATGAACTATGGCTACACCTTC. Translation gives CASSRQGLMNYGYTF.

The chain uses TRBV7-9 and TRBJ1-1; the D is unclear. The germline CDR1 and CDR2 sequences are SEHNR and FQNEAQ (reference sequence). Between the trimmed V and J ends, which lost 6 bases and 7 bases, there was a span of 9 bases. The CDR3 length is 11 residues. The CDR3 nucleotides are TGTGCCAGCAGGAATGGAGGTGAAGCTTTCTTT. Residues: CASRNGGEAFF. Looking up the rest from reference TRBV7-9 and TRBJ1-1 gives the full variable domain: DTGVSQNPRHKITKRGQNVTFRCDPISEHNRLYWYRQTLGQGPEFLTYFQNEAQLEKSRLLSDRFSAERPKGSFSTLEIQRTEQGDSAMYLCASRNGGEAFFGQGTRLTVV.

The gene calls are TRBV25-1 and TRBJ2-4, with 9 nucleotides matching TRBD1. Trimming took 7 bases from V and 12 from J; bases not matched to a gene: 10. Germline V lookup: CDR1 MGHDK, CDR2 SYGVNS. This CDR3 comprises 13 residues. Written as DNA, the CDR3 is TGTGCCAGCACCGGACAGGGGAACGAAAATCAGTACTTC. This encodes CASTGQGNENQYF.

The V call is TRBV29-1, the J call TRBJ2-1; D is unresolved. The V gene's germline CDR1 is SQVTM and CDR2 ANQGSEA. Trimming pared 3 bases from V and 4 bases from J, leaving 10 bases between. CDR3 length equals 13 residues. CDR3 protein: CSVEFWRYNEQFF. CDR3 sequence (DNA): TGCAGCGTTGAGTTCTGGCGGTACAATGAGCAGTTCTTC.

CDR3 amino acids: CASSLEVGWEQYV. In nucleotides, the CDR3 is TGTGCCAGCAGCTTAGAGGTAGGGTGGGAGCAGTACGTC. The V gene is TRBV11-2, the J gene TRBJ2-7; D unclear. Germline V gene data show CDR1 as SGHAT and CDR2 as FQNNGV. The CDR3 runs 13 residues. Between the trimmed V and J ends, which lost 0 bases and 7 bases, there was a span of 10 bases.

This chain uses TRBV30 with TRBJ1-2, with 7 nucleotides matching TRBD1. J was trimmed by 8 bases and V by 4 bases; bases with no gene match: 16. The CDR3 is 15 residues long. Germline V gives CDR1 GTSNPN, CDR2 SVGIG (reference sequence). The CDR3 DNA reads TGTGCCTGGAATCGGGGTTTGGAGGGGGCGAGGGGCTACACCTTC. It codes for CAWNRGLEGARGYTF.

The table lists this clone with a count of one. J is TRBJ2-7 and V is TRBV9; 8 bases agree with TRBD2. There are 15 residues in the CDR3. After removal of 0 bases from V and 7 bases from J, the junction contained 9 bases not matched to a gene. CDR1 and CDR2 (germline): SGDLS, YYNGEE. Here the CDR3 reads CASSVGVAGTQEQYF. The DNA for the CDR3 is TGTGCCAGCAGCGTAGGCGTAGCGGGAACTCAAGAGCAGTACTTC.

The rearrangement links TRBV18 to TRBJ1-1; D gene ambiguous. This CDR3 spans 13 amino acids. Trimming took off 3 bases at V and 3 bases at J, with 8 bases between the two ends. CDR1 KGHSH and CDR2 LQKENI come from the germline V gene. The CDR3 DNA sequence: TGTGCCAGCTCACCCCGGGTCGACACTGAAGCTTTCTTT. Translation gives CASSPRVDTEAFF. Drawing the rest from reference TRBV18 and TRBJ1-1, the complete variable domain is NAGVMQNPRHLVRRRGQEARLRCSPMKGHSHVYWYRQLPEEGLKFMVYLQKENIIDESGMPKERFSAEFPKEGPSILRIQQVVRGDSAAYFCASSPRVDTEAFFGQGTRLTVV.

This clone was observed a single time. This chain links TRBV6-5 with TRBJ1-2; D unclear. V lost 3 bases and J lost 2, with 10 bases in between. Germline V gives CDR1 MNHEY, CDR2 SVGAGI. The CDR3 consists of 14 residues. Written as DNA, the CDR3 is TGTGCCAGCAGTTATTTGTCACAAAACTATGGCTACACCTTC. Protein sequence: CASSYLSQNYGYTF.

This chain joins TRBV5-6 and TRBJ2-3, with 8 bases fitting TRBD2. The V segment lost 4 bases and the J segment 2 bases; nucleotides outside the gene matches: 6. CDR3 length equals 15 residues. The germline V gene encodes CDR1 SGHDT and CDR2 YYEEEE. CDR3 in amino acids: CASSLGLALTDTQYF. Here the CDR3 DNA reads TGTGCCAGCAGCCTCGGACTAGCTCTCACAGATACGCAGTATTTT.

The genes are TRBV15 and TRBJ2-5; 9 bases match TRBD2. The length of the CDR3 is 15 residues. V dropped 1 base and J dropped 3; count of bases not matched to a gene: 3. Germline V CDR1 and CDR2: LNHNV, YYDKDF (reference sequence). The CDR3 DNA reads TGTGCCACCAGCAGAGCTGGCGGGAGGGAAGAGACCCAGTACTTC. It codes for CATSRAGGREETQYF. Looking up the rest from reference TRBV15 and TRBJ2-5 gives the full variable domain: DAMVIQNPRYQVTQFGKPVTLSCSQTLNHNVMYWYQQKSSQAPKLLFHYYDKDFNNEADTPDNFQSRRPNTSFCFLDIRSPGLGDTAMYLCATSRAGGREETQYFGPGTRLLVL.

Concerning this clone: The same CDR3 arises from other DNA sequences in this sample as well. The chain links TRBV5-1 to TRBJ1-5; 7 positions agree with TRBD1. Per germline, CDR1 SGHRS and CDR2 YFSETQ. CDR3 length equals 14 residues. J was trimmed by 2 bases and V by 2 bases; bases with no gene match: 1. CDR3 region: CASSLGTGNQPQHF. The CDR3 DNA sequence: TGCGCCAGCAGCTTAGGGACAGGCAATCAGCCCCAGCATTTT.

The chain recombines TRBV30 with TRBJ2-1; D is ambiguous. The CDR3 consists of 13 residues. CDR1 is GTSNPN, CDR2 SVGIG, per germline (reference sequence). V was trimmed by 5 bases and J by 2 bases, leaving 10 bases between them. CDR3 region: CAWSGGAYNEQFF. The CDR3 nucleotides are TGTGCCTGGTCTGGCGGAGCCTACAATGAGCAGTTCTTC.

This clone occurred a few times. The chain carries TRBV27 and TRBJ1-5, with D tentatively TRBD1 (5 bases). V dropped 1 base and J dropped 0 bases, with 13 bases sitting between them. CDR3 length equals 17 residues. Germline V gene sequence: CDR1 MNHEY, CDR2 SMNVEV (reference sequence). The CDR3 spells CASSLYATDYSNQPQHF. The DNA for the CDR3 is TGTGCCAGCAGTTTATACGCGACAGATTATAGCAATCAGCCCCAGCATTTT.

In DNA form, the CDR3 reads TGTGCCAGCAGCCAGACTGGGTACGAGCAGTACTTC. It yields the protein CASSQTGYEQYF. The rearrangement links TRBV25-1 to TRBJ2-7; unclear D gene. Germline V gives CDR1 MGHDK, CDR2 SYGVNS. Deletions cut 6 bases from V and 4 bases from J, with 10 bases between. The CDR3 sequence is 12 residues long.

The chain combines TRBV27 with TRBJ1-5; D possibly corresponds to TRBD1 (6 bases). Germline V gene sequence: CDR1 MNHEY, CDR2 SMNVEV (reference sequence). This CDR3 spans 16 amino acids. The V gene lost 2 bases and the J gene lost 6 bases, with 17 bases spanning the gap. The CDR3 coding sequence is TGTGCCAGCAGTTTAAATTCCAGGGGATTGGGTCAGCCCCAGCATTTT. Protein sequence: CASSLNSRGLGQPQHF.

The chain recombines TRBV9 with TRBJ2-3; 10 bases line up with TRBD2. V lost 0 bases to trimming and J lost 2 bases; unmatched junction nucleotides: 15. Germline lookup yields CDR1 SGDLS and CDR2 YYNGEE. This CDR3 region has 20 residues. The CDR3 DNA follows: TGTGCCAGCAGCGTAGATGGGTTTCTCGGTAGCGGGGGGTACACAGATACGCAGTATTTT. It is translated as CASSVDGFLGSGGYTDTQYF.

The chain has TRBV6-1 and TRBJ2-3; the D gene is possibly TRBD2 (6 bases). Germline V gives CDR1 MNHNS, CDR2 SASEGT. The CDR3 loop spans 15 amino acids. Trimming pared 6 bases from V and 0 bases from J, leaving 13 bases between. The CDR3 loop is CASRAVGGSTDTQYF. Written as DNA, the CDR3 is TGTGCCAGCAGGGCTGTCGGAGGGAGCACAGATACGCAGTATTTT.

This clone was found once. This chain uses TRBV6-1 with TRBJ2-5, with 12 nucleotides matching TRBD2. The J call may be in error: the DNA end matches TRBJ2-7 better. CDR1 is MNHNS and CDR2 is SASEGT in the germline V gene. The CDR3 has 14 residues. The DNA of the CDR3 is TGTGCCAGCCTGGGACTAGCGGGCGGTTACGAGCAGTACTTC. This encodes CASLGLAGGYEQYF.

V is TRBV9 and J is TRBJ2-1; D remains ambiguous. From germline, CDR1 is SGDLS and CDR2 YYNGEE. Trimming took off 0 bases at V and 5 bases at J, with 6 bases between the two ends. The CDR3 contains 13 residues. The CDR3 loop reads CASSVDLNNEQFF. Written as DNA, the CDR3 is TGTGCCAGCAGCGTAGACCTAAACAATGAGCAGTTCTTC. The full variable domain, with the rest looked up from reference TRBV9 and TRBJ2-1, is DSGVTQTPKHLITATGQRVTLRCSPRSGDLSVYWYQQSLDQGLQFLIQYYNGEERAKGNILERFSAQQFPDLHSELNLSSLELGDSALYFCASSVDLNNEQFFGPGTRLTVL.

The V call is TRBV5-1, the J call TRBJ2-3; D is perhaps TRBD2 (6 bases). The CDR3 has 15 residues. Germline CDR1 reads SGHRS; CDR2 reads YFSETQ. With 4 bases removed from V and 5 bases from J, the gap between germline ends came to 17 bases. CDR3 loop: CASSPLTGEIDTQYF. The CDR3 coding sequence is TGCGCCAGCAGCCCTTTGACGGGAGAGATAGATACGCAGTATTTT.

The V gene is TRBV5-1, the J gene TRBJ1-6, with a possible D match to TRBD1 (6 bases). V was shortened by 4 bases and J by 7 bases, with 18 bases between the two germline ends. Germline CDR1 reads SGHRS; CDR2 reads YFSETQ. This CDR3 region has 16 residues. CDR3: CASSNTLQGENSPLHF. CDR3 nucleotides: TGCGCCAGCAGCAACACCTTACAGGGCGAGAATTCACCCCTCCACTTT.

CDR3 DNA: TGTGCCAGCAGTTTACGGGGACTACCCACCGGGGAGCTGTTTTTT. Translated, it gives CASSLRGLPTGELFF. V is TRBV27 and J is TRBJ2-2; 7 positions agree with TRBD2. The germline V gene has CDR1 MNHEY and CDR2 SMNVEV (reference sequence). Trimming took 2 bases from V and 4 from J; bases not matched to a gene: 4. This CDR3 contains 15 residues.